This T cell receptor (beta chain) stems from a study of shared clonotypes between healthy human individuals. Study results and caveats: Blood alone was sampled, and tissue repertoires likely differ. Sequencing depth was predicted to influence how clonotypes are shared among donors. The sharing of 5% to 5.5% of naive CD4 clonotypes was seen across a handful of donors.

This CDR3 region has 13 residues. With 5 bases removed from V and 5 bases from J, the gap between germline ends came to 9 bases. Germline V lookup: CDR1 MDHEN, CDR2 SYDVKM. Sequencing was performed with immunoSEQ multiplex PCR; in TCRdb, only in-frame clones are kept and a portion is missing. The table lists over a million clones, more than 75% of them singletons. As to this clone: The antigen is not known.

CD45RA-negative memory and CD45RA+ naive subsets were split from the CD4+ cells. The sequencing sample was made of memory CD4+ T cells from PBMCs. Subset noted: CD45RA-negative fraction. V and J are TRBV28 and TRBJ2-2; D uncertain. This clonotype originated in a man aged 18-30 years in good health. Some clones in this sample may be carry-over from other donors' samples. DNA of the CDR3: TGTGCCAGCAGTCCCGCGTTAACCGGGGAGCTGTTTTTT. This codes for CASSPALTGELFF.